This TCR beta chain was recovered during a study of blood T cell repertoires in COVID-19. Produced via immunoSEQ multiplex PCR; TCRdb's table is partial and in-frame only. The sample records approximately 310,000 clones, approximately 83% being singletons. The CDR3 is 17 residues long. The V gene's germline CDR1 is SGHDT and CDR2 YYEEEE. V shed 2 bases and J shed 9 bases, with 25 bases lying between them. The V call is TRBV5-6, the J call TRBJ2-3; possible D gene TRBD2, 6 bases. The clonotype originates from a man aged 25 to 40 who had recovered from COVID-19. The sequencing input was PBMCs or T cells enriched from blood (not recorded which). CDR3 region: CASSLGRSRSNAGTQYF. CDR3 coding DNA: TGTGCCAGCAGCTTAGGTCGTTCCAGGTCAAACGCGGGGACGCAGTATTTT. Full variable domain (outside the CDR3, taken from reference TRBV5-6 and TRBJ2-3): DAGVTQSPTHLIKTRGQQVTLRCSPKSGHDTVSWYQQALGQGPQFIFQYYEEEERQRGNFPDRFSGHQFPNYSSELNVNALLLGDSALYLCASSLGRSRSNAGTQYFGPGTRLTVL.